A selection of T cell receptor beta chains follows, all from one sample in a study of T cell responses to AZD1222 COVID-19 vaccine. TCRdb's copy holds only in-frame clones and misses some; the assay was immunoSEQ multiplex PCR. The sample contains roughly 150,000 clones, 90% of which appear only once. This material consisted of peripheral blood, taken 28 days after the second AZD1222 dose. Receptors originate from an adult who received the AZD1222 COVID-19 vaccine. The CDR3 runs from the conserved cysteine through the conserved F or W. A D gene is named only where the DNA matches it firmly.

D gene: TRBD1
J gene: TRBJ2-5
V gene: TRBV5-4
CDR3 protein: CASSAQTGDGETQYF
CDR3 DNA: TGTGCCAGCAGCGCACAGACAGGGGACGGAGAGACCCAGTACTTC

D gene: TRBD1
J gene: TRBJ1-1
V gene: TRBV9
CDR3 protein: CASSQGQGGTEAFF
CDR3 DNA: TGTGCCAGCAGCCAGGGACAGGGGGGTACTGAAGCTTTCTTT

D gene: .
J gene: TRBJ2-7
V gene: TRBV6-1
CDR3 protein: CASSDMGLPSYEQYF
CDR3 DNA: TGTGCCAGCAGTGACATGGGACTTCCCTCCTACGAGCAGTACTTC

D gene: .
J gene: TRBJ1-5
V gene: TRBV29-1
CDR3 protein: CSVAIEGLQPQHF
CDR3 DNA: TGCAGCGTTGCAATTGAAGGGTTGCAGCCCCAGCATTTT

D gene: .
J gene: TRBJ2-7
V gene: TRBV11-2
CDR3 protein: CASSARGAGLLGEQYF
CDR3 DNA: TGTGCCAGCAGCGCCAGAGGGGCAGGGCTTCTGGGGGAGCAGTACTTC

D gene: .
J gene: TRBJ2-3
V gene: TRBV7-6
CDR3 protein: CASSIRQYSTDTQYF
CDR3 DNA: TGTGCCAGCAGCATCCGACAGTATAGCACAGATACGCAGTATTTT

D gene: TRBD2
J gene: TRBJ2-5
V gene: TRBV3-1/TRBV3-2
CDR3 protein: CASSQEGGTSENQYF
CDR3 DNA: TGTGCCAGCAGCCAAGAAGGGGGGACTAGCGAGAACCAGTACTTC

D gene: TRBD1
J gene: TRBJ1-6
V gene: TRBV6-5
CDR3 protein: CASSLGQVGPLHF
CDR3 DNA: TGTGCCAGCAGTTTGGGACAGGTTGGACCCCTCCACTTT

D gene: TRBD1
J gene: TRBJ1-1
V gene: TRBV18
CDR3 protein: CASSPWTGAEAFF
CDR3 DNA: TGTGCCAGCTCACCTTGGACAGGGGCTGAAGCTTTCTTT

D gene: TRBD1
J gene: TRBJ2-3
V gene: TRBV2
CDR3 protein: CASIIRTGYSDTQYF
CDR3 DNA: TGTGCCAGCATTATAAGGACAGGGTATTCAGATACGCAGTATTTT

D gene: .
J gene: TRBJ2-7
V gene: TRBV5-5
CDR3 protein: CASSLQDRLDEQYF
CDR3 DNA: TGTGCCAGCAGCTTGCAAGACCGGCTCGACGAGCAGTACTTC

D gene: TRBD2
J gene: TRBJ2-7
V gene: TRBV5-1
CDR3 protein: CASSILAGENEQYF
CDR3 DNA: TGCGCCAGCAGCATTTTAGCGGGAGAAAACGAGCAGTACTTC

D gene: .
J gene: TRBJ1-5
V gene: TRBV9
CDR3 protein: CASNIKWGAGASNQPQHF
CDR3 DNA: TGTGCCAGCAACATAAAGTGGGGGGCAGGGGCCAGCAATCAGCCCCAGCATTTT

D gene: .
J gene: TRBJ2-1
V gene: TRBV12-3/TRBV12-4
CDR3 protein: CASSLAGRNEQFF
CDR3 DNA: TGTGCCAGCAGTTTGGCGGGACGCAATGAGCAGTTCTTC

D gene: .
J gene: TRBJ1-3
V gene: TRBV5-6
CDR3 protein: CASSPLGGTVSGNTIYF
CDR3 DNA: TGTGCCAGCAGCCCCCTTGGTGGCACAGTTAGTGGAAACACCATATATTTT

D gene: .
J gene: TRBJ1-2
V gene: TRBV12-3/TRBV12-4
CDR3 protein: CASSPTLTRGYTF
CDR3 DNA: TGTGCCAGCAGCCCGACCTTGACACGTGGCTACACCTTC